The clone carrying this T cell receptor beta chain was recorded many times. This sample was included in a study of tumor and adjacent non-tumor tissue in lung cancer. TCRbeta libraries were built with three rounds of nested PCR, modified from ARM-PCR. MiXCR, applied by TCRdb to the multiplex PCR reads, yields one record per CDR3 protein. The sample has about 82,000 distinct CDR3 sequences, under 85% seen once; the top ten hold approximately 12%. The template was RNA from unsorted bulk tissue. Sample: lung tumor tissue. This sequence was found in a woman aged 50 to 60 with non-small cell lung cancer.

DNA of the CDR3: TGTGCCAGCAGTGGACCTAGCGGGGTAGCCAAAAACATTCAGTACTTC. It specifies CASSGPSGVAKNIQYF. The rearrangement joins TRBV6-5 to TRBJ2-4; 9 bases are shared with TRBD2. Germline V gene data show CDR1 as MNHEY and CDR2 as SVGAGI. CDR3 length: 16 residues. With V trimmed by 5 bases and J by 0 bases, 5 bases remained unmatched.